This is a list of T cell receptor beta chains from one sample in a study of blood T cell repertoires in COVID-19. Sequencing used immunoSEQ multiplex PCR; TCRdb keeps in-frame clones, though not all of them. This sample carries roughly 260,000 clones, 70% to 90% of them seen once, and the ten largest clones take 2.3%. Specimen: peripheral blood. These receptor sequences come from a woman between 45 and 60 years old with acute or convalescent COVID-19. Each CDR3 is given with its conserved first and last residue. The D gene is left open where the match is weak. The listing skips clone size in some rows; elsewhere it reads once, few, many or a size class.

>TRBV9|TRBJ2-2|NA|NA|16
TGTGCCAGCAGCGCATCTTTGCTAACGAACACCGGGGAGCTGTTTTTT
CASSASLLTNTGELFF
>TRBV21-1|TRBJ2-6|NA|NA|21
TGTGCCAGCAGCAAAGTTGGGCCGACATCAGGGATCCGCTCTGGGGCCAACGTCCTGACTTTC
CASSKVGPTSGIRSGANVLTF
>TRBV15|TRBJ2-2|TRBD2|NA|17
TGTGCCACCAGCAGAGGAGGCACTAGCGGGAGTCCCGGGGAGCTGTTTTTT
CATSRGGTSGSPGELFF
>TRBV30|TRBJ2-3|NA|few|15
TGTGCCTGGAACAACGGAGACTTAAACACAGATACGCAGTATTTT
CAWNNGDLNTDTQYF
>TRBV2|TRBJ1-5|NA|NA|14
TGTGCCAGCAGTGAAAGGGCACAGGGTCAGCCCCAGCATTTT
CASSERAQGQPQHF
>TRBV27|TRBJ1-4|NA|NA|13
TGTGCCAGCAAGCAGGACATTAATGAAAAACTGTTTTTT
CASKQDINEKLFF
>TRBV4-1|TRBJ2-6|TRBD1|NA|18
TGCGCCAGCAGCCAAGCTCCGGGACAGGGGGTAGTGGCCAACGTCCTGACTTTC
CASSQAPGQGVVANVLTF
>TRBV24-1|TRBJ2-1|NA|NA|15
TGTGCCACCAGTCAGGTCGAGACCTTTTACAATGAGCAGTTCTTC
CATSQVETFYNEQFF
>TRBV9|TRBJ2-1|NA|NA|15
TGTGCCAGCAGTCCTCCGGGACTCTTATACAATGAGCAGTTCTTC
CASSPPGLLYNEQFF
>TRBV19|TRBJ2-4|NA|NA|13
TGTGCCAGTAGTATTCGGCAGGGCGACATTCAGTACTTC
CASSIRQGDIQYF
>TRBV28|TRBJ2-3|TRBD2|NA|17
TGTGCCAGCAGCCCTGCTGATGGACTAGCGGCCACAGATACGCAGTATTTT
CASSPADGLAATDTQYF
>TRBV7-6|TRBJ2-2|TRBD2|NA|18
TGTGCCAGCAGCTTTCCAACTAGCGGGAGATGGCGCACCGGGGAGCTGTTTTTT
CASSFPTSGRWRTGELFF
>TRBV11-2|TRBJ1-6|NA|NA|15
TGTGCCAGCAGCTTAGGAGGTTTTTGGAATTCACCCCTCCACTTT
CASSLGGFWNSPLHF
>TRBV28|TRBJ1-4|NA|NA|15
TGTGCCAGCAGTCGACAGACAGCAACTAATGAAAAACTGTTTTTT
CASSRQTATNEKLFF
>TRBV12-5|TRBJ1-3|NA|NA|16
TGTGCTAGTGCCTCCGGCGGGGGGCGGTCTGGAAACACCATATATTTT
CASASGGGRSGNTIYF
>TRBV7-6|TRBJ2-7|TRBD1|few|16
TGTGCCAGCAGCCCCATAAGACGGGACAGATCCTACGAGCAGTACTTC
CASSPIRRDRSYEQYF
>TRBV7-8|TRBJ1-2|NA|once|13
TGTGCCAGCAGCAAGGACAGTTTTGATGGCTACACCTTC
CASSKDSFDGYTF
>TRBV28|TRBJ1-2|TRBD1|NA|16
TGTGCCAGCAGTTCTAATACAGGACAGGTCCACTATGGCTACACCTTC
CASSSNTGQVHYGYTF
>TRBV18|TRBJ1-2|NA|few|13
TGTGCCAGCTCACCTTCGGGGTCCTATGGCTACACCTTC
CASSPSGSYGYTF
>TRBV12-3/TRBV12-4|TRBJ1-2|TRBD1|NA|13
TGTGCCAGCAGCGGACAGGGGGCAGGTGGCTACACCTTC
CASSGQGAGGYTF
>TRBV18|TRBJ2-7|NA|NA|13
TGTGCCAGCTCACCATCACAGGGTTTTGAGCAGTACTTC
CASSPSQGFEQYF
>TRBV10-3|TRBJ1-2|NA|once|14
TGTGCCATCAGTGAGTCGGGAGGCCCCTATGGCTACACCTTC
CAISESGGPYGYTF
>TRBV19|TRBJ1-6|TRBD1|NA|14
TGTGCCAGTAGCCCGGACAGGGGGCAGTCACCCCTCCACTTT
CASSPDRGQSPLHF
>TRBV5-8|TRBJ2-2|TRBD1|NA|14
TGTGCCAGTTACAGGGGGCGCAACACCGGGGAGCTGTTTTTT
CASYRGRNTGELFF
>TRBV7-9|TRBJ2-1|NA|NA|11
TGTCAGGTCGGCAGGAACCATGAGCAGTTCTTC
CQVGRNHEQFF
>TRBV15|TRBJ2-3|TRBD1|few|14
TGTGCCACCAGCCGTCGACAGGGAGCAGATACGCAGTATTTT
CATSRRQGADTQYF
>TRBV19|TRBJ2-1|TRBD2|NA|15
TGTGCCAGTAGTCCACAGCGGGAGGATGTCGATGAGCAGTTCTTC
CASSPQREDVDEQFF
>TRBV2|TRBJ2-3|TRBD2|NA|13
TGTGCCAGCGGGGGGGAATCCACAGATACGCAGTATTTT
CASGGESTDTQYF
>TRBV5-4|TRBJ2-1|TRBD1|once|17
TGTGCCAGCAGCGCCTGGACAGGGGGTGGCTCCTACAATGAGCAGTTCTTC
CASSAWTGGGSYNEQFF
>TRBV14|TRBJ1-4|TRBD1|NA|16
TGTGCCAGCAGCCGGATCGTCGGGACAGGGGATGAAAAACTGTTTTTT
CASSRIVGTGDEKLFF
>TRBV3-1/TRBV3-2|TRBJ2-7|NA|NA|16
TGTGCCAGCAGCCGAACGGCAGGGGCAAGCTCCTACGAGCAGTACTTC
CASSRTAGASSYEQYF
>TRBV4-1|TRBJ2-3|TRBD2|few|17
TGCGCCAGCAGCCAAGGGGTTTCAGGCGGGAGAACAGATACGCAGTATTTT
CASSQGVSGGRTDTQYF
>TRBV5-1|TRBJ2-1|NA|NA|14
TGCGCCAGCAGCTCGCGAGGTAATGTATATGAGCAGTTCTTC
CASSSRGNVYEQFF
>TRBV28|TRBJ1-5|NA|NA|14
TGTGCCAGCAGCTTGGGGGGGCCGGTTCAGCCCCAGCATTTT
CASSLGGPVQPQHF
>TRBV6-1|TRBJ2-7|TRBD1|NA|14
TGTGCCAGCAGTGATACGGGACAGGTCTACGAGCAGTACTTC
CASSDTGQVYEQYF
>TRBV5-8|TRBJ2-1|TRBD2|NA|16
TGTGCCAGCAGCGATGAGACTAGCGGGAGGGCCTATGAGCAGTTCTTC
CASSDETSGRAYEQFF
>TRBV3-1/TRBV3-2|TRBJ2-3|TRBD2|NA|18
TGTGCCAGCAGCCAAGAACTAGCGGGACCCTATAGCACAGATACGCAGTATTTT
CASSQELAGPYSTDTQYF
>TRBV15|TRBJ1-1|NA|NA|13
TGTGCCACCAGCAGCCACAGGGCAACTGAAGCTTTCTTT
CATSSHRATEAFF
>TRBV6-2/TRBV6-3|TRBJ2-7|NA|NA|14
TGTGCCAGCAGTGCCCACAGCGGAGTCTACGAGCAGTACTTC
CASSAHSGVYEQYF
>TRBV9|TRBJ1-3|TRBD1|once|15
TGTGCCAGCAGCGTTTGGGACAGCTCTGGAAACACCATATATTTT
CASSVWDSSGNTIYF
>TRBV30|TRBJ1-1|NA|NA|14
TGTGCCTGGAGTGCCGGCCAGGTCAACACTGAAGCTTTCTTT
CAWSAGQVNTEAFF
>TRBV24-1|TRBJ2-5|TRBD2|NA|17
TGTGCCACCAGTGATCCGACTAGCGGGAGTCCACAAGAGACCCAGTACTTC
CATSDPTSGSPQETQYF
>TRBV27|TRBJ2-7|TRBD2|NA|16
TGTGCCAGCAGTTTAGGACTAGCGGGATTCCCCTACGAGCAGTACTTC
CASSLGLAGFPYEQYF
>TRBV15|TRBJ1-6|NA|NA|13
TGTGCCACCAGCTACCAGAATAATTCACCCCTCCACTTT
CATSYQNNSPLHF
>TRBV5-1|TRBJ2-5|NA|NA|15
TGCGCCAGCAGCTTGATGGGGCATGGGGAAGAGACCCAGTACTTC
CASSLMGHGEETQYF